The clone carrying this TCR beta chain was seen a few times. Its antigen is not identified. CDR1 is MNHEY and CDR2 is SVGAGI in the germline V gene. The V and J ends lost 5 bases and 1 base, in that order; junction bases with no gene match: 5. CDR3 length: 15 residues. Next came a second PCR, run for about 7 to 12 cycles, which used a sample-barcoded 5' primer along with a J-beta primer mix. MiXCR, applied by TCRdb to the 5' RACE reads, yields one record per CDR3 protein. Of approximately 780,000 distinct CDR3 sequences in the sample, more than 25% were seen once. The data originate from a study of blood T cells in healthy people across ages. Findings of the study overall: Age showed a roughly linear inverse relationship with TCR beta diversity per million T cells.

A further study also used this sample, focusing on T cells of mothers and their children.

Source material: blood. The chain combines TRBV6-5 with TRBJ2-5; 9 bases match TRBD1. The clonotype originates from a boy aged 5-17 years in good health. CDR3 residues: CASSTTGGVQETQYF. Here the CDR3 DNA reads TGTGCCAGCAGTACCACAGGGGGCGTCCAAGAGACCCAGTACTTC.